The present TCR beta chain was sequenced within a study of blood T cell repertoires in COVID-19. On the study more broadly: Both acute and convalescent COVID-19 samples were obtained from the United States, Italy and Spain. Sources were T cells, B-cell-depleted T cells, or PBMCs; the material itself was cDNA or gDNA.

The V segment lost 6 bases and the J segment 5 bases; nucleotides outside the gene matches: 18. Germline CDR1 is SGHRS and CDR2 is YFSETQ. The CDR3 runs 18 residues. In the authors' methods: Amplifying reference gene primers gave estimates of nucleated cell counts. Only in-frame clones appear in the TCRdb table, and some are missing; sequencing was by immunoSEQ multiplex PCR. That table supplies the V and J calls and clone size; D and trimming were determined from the DNA. The repertoire has hundreds of thousands of clones, over 75% of them found once; the top ten carry around 9.1%. The chain combines TRBV5-1 with TRBJ2-5; 11 bases fit TRBD2. The TCR comes from a human donor in a cohort sampled during active COVID-19. Input material: peripheral blood. The CDR3, as DNA: TGCGCCAGCACCCTGGGTCCCCTTACTAGCGGGAGCTTTGAGACCCAGTACTTC. As protein: CASTLGPLTSGSFETQYF. The full variable domain, with the rest looked up from reference TRBV5-1 and TRBJ2-5, is KAGVTQTPRYLIKTRGQQVTLSCSPISGHRSVSWYQQTPGQGLQFLFEYFSETQRNKGNFPGRFSGRQFSNSRSEMNVSTLELGDSALYLCASTLGPLTSGSFETQYFGPGTRLLVL.